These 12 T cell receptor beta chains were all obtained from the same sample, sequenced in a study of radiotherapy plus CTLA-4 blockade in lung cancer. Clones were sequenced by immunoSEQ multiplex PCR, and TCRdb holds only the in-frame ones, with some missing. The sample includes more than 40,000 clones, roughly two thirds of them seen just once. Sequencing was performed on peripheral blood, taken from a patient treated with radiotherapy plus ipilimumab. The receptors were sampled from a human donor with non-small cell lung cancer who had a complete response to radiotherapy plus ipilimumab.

The CDR3 nucleotides are TGTGCCAGCACCCTGACAGGAGATACGCAGTATTTT. Translation: CASTLTGDTQYF. The genes are TRBV5-8 and TRBJ2-3, with D possibly matching TRBD1 (6 bases). V was clipped by 6 bases and J by 5 bases, with 10 bases between them. CDR1 and CDR2 from the germline V gene are SGHTS and YDEGEE. This CDR3 spans 12 amino acids.

The DNA for the CDR3 is TGTGCCAGCAGTCCCACAGGTGCTCTGCTTAGACGCACAGATACGCAGTATTTT. Translated, it gives CASSPTGALLRRTDTQYF. This rearrangement joins TRBV28 to TRBJ2-3, with D possibly matching TRBD1 (5 bases). The CDR3 has 18 residues. V was shortened by 5 bases and J by 1 base, with 22 bases between the two germline ends. From germline, CDR1 is MDHEN and CDR2 SYDVKM.

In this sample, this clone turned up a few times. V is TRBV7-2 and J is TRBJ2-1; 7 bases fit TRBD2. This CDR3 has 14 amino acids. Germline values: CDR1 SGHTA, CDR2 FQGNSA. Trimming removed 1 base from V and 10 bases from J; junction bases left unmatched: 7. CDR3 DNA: TGTGCCAGCAGCTTAGTGTTAGCGGGCGACGAGCAGTTCTTC. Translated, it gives CASSLVLAGDEQFF.

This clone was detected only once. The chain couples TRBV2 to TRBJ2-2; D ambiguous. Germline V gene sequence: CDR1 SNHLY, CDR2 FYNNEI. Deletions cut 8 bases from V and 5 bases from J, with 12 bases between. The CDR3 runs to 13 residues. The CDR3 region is CASCPSSTGELFF. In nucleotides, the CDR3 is TGTGCCAGCTGTCCGAGTAGTACCGGGGAGCTGTTTTTT.

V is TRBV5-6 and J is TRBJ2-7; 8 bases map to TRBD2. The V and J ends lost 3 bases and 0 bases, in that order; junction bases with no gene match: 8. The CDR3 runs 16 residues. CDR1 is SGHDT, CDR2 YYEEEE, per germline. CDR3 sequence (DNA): TGTGCCAGCAGCTCCTCCCTAGCGGGCTACTCCTACGAGCAGTACTTC. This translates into CASSSSLAGYSYEQYF. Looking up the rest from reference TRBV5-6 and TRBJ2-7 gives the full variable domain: DAGVTQSPTHLIKTRGQQVTLRCSPKSGHDTVSWYQQALGQGPQFIFQYYEEEERQRGNFPDRFSGHQFPNYSSELNVNALLLGDSALYLCASSSSLAGYSYEQYFGPGTRLTVT.

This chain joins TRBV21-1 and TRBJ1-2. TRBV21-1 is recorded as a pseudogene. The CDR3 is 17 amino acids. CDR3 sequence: CASSKGDSVPDFWGYTF. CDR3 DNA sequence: TGTGCCAGCAGCAAAGGGGACTCTGTGCCGGACTTTTGGGGCTACACCTTC.

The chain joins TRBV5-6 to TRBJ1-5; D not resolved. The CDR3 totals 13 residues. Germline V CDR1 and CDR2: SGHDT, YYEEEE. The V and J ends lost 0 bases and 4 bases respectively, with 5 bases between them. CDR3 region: CASSLGANQPQHF. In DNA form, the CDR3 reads TGTGCCAGCAGCTTGGGGGCAAATCAGCCCCAGCATTTT.

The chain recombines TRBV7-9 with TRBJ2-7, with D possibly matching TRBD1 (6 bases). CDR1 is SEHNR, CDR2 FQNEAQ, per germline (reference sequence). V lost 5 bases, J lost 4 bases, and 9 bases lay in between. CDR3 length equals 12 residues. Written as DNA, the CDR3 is TGTGCCAGCAGCACACAGGGTTACGAGCAGTACTTC. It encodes CASSTQGYEQYF.

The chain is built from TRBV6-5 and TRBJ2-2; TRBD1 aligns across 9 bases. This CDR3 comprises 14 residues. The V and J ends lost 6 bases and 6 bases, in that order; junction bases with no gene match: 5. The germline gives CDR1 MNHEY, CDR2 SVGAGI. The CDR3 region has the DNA TGTGCCAGCAGATACAACAGGGGGCCCGGGGAGCTGTTTTTT. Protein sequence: CASRYNRGPGELFF.

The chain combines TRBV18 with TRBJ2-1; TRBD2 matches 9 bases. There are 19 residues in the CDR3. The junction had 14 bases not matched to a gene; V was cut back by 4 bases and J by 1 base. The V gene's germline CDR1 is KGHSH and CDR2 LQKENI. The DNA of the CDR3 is TGTGCCAGCTCACAACTTGCCAGGAGCGGGAGGAGGTCCTACAATGAGCAGTTCTTC. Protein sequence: CASSQLARSGRRSYNEQFF. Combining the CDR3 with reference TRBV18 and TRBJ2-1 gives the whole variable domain NAGVMQNPRHLVRRRGQEARLRCSPMKGHSHVYWYRQLPEEGLKFMVYLQKENIIDESGMPKERFSAEFPKEGPSILRIQQVVRGDSAAYFCASSQLARSGRRSYNEQFFGPGTRLTVL.

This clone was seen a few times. The CDR3 protein is CASSPSGAGSGNTIYF. As DNA, the CDR3 is TGTGCCAGCTCACCATCGGGTGCAGGGTCTGGAAACACCATATATTTT. This rearrangement joins TRBV18 to TRBJ1-3, with a weak D call TRBD1 (5 bases). Germline CDR1 KGHSH, CDR2 LQKENI. The CDR3 covers 16 residues. V shed 2 bases and J shed 1 base, with 12 bases lying between them.

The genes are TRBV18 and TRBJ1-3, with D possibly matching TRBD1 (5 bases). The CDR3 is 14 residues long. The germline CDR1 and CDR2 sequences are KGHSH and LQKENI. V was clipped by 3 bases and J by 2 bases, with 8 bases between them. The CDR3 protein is CASSPGGAGNTIYF. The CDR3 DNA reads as TGTGCCAGCTCACCTGGAGGGGCTGGAAACACCATATATTTT.